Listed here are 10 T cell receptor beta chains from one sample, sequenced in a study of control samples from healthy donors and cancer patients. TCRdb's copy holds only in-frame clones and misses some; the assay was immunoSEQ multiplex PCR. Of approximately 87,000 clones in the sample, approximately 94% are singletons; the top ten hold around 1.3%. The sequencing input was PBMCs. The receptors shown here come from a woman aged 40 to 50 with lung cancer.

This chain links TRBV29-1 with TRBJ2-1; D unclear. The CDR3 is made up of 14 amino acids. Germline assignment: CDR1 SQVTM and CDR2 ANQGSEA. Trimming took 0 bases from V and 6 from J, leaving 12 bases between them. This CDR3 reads CSVEERVFPNEQFF. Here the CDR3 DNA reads TGCAGCGTTGAAGAACGAGTCTTCCCCAATGAGCAGTTCTTC.

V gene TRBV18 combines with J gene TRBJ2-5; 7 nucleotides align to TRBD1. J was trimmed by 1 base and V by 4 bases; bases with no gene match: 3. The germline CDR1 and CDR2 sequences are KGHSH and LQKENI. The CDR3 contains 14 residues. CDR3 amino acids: CASSQRTGQETQYF. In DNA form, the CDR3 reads TGTGCCAGCTCACAACGGACAGGCCAAGAGACCCAGTACTTC. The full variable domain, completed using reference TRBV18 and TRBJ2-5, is NAGVMQNPRHLVRRRGQEARLRCSPMKGHSHVYWYRQLPEEGLKFMVYLQKENIIDESGMPKERFSAEFPKEGPSILRIQQVVRGDSAAYFCASSQRTGQETQYFGPGTRLLVL.

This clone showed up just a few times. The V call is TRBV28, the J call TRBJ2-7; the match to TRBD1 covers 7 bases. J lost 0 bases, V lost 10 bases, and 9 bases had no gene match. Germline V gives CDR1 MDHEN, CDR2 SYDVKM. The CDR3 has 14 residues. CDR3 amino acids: CATHARDSSYEQYF. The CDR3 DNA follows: TGTGCCACTCACGCCCGGGACAGCTCCTACGAGCAGTACTTC. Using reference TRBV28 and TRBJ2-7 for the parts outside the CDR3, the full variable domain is DVKVTQSSRYLVKRTGEKVFLECVQDMDHENMFWYRQDPGLGLRLIYFSYDVKMKEKGDIPEGYSVSREKKERFSLILESASTNQTSMYLCATHARDSSYEQYFGPGTRLTVT.

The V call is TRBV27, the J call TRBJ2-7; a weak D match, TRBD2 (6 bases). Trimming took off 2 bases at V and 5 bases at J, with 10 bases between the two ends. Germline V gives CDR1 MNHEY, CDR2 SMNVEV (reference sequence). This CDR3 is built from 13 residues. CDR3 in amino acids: CASSLGGWDEQYF. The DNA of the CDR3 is TGTGCCAGCAGTTTAGGAGGGTGGGACGAGCAGTACTTC.

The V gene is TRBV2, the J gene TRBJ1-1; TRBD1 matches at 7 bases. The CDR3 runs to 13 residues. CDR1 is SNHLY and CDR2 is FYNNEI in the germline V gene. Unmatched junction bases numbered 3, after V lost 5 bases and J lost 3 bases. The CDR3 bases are TGTGCCAGCAGTCAGGGGGTGGACACTGAAGCTTTCTTT. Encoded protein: CASSQGVDTEAFF.

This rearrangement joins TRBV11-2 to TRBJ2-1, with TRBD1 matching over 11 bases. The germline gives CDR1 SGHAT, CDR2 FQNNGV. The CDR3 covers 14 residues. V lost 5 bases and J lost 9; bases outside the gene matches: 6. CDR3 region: CASSPGQGAGEQFF. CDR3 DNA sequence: TGTGCCAGCAGCCCCGGACAGGGGGCGGGTGAGCAGTTCTTC.

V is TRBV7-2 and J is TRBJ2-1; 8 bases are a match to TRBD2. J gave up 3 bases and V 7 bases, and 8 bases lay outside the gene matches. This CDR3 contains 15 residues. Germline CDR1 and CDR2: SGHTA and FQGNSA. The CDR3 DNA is TGTGCCAGCACCCACAAGGGGACTAGCTACAATGAGCAGTTCTTC. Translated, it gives CASTHKGTSYNEQFF.

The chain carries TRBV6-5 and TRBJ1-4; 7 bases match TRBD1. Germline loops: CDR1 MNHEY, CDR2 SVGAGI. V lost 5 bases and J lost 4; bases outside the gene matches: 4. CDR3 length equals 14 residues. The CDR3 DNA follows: TGTGCCAGCAGTACGGACAGGATTAATGAAAAACTGTTTTTT. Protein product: CASSTDRINEKLFF.

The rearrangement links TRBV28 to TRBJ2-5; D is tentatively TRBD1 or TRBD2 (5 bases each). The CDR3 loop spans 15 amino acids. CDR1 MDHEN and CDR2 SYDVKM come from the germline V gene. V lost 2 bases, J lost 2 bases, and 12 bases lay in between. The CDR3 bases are TGTGCCAGCAGTTTAGGGGAGAAGGGGCAAGAGACCCAGTACTTC. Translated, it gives CASSLGEKGQETQYF.

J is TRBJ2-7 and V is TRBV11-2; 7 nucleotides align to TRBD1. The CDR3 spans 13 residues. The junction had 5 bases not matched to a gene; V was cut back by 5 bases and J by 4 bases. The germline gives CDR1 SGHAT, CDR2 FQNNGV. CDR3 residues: CASSPGTDYEQYF. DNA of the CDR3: TGTGCCAGCAGCCCGGGGACAGATTACGAGCAGTACTTC.